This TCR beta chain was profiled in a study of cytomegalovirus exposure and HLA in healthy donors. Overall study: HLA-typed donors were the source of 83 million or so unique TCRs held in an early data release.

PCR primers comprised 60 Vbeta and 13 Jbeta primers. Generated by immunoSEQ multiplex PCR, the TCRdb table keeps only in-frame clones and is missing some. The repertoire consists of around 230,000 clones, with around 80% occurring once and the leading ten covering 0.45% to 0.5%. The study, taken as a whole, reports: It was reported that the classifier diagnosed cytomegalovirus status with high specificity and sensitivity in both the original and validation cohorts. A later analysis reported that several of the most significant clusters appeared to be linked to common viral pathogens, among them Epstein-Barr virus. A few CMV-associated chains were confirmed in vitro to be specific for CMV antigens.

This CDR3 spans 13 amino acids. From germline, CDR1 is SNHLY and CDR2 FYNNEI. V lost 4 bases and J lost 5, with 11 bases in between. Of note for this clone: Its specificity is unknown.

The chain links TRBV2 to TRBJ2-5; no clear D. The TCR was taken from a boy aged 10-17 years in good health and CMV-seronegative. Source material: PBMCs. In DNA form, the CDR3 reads TGTGCCAGCAGTGTCCTCGTCGTGGAGACCCAGTACTTC. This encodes CASSVLVVETQYF.